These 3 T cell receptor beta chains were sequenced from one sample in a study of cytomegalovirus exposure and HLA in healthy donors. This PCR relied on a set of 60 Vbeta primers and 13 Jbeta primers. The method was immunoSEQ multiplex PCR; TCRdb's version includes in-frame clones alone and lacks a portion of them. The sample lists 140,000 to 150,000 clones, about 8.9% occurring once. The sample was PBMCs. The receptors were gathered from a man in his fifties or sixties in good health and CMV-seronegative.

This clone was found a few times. CDR3 coding DNA: TGTGCCAGCAGTGAAGCGAGGGTTGTTGAGGTCGGGGAGCTGTTTTTT. Translated, it gives CASSEARVVEVGELFF. This rearrangement joins TRBV6-1 to TRBJ2-2, with D maybe TRBD2 (5 bases). The CDR3 loop spans 16 amino acids. V was shortened by 0 bases and J by 7 bases, with 15 bases between the two germline ends. Per germline, CDR1 MNHNS and CDR2 SASEGT.

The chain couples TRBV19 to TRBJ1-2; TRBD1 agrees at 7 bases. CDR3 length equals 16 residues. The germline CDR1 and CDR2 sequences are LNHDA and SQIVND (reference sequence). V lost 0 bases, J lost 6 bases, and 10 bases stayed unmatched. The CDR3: CASSIETLTGSHGYTF. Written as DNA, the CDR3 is TGTGCCAGTAGTATAGAGACCTTGACAGGGTCCCATGGCTACACCTTC.

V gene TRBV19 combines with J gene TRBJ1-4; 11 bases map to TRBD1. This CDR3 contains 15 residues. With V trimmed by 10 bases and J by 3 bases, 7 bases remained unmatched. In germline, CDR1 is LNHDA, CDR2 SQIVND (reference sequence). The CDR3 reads CATRDRGKANEKLFF. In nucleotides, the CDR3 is TGTGCCACCCGGGACAGGGGGAAGGCTAATGAAAAACTGTTTTTT. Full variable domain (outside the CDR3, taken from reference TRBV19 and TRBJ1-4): DGGITQSPKYLFRKEGQNVTLSCEQNLNHDAMYWYRQDPGQGLRLIYYSQIVNDFQKGDIAEGYSVSREKKESFPLTVTSAQKNPTAFYLCATRDRGKANEKLFFGSGTQLSVL.